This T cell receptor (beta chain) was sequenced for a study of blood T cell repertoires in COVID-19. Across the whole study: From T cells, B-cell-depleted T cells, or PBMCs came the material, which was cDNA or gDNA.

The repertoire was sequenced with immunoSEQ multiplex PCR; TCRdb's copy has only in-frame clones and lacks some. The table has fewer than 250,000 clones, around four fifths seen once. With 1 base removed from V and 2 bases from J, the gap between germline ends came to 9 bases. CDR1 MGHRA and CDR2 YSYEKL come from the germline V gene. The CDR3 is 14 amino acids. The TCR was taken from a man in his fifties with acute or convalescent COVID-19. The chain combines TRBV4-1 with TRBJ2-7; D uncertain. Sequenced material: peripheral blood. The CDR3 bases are TGCGCCAGCAGCCAAGCTCGGTCGGCCTACGAGCAGTACTTC. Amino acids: CASSQARSAYEQYF.